These 3 T cell receptor beta chains were all obtained from the same sample, sequenced in a study of CD8+CD57+ T cells in acquired aplastic anemia. CDR3 and TCR beta VDJ profiling relied on a genomic DNA template. Using its own MiXCR run on the reads, TCRdb lists one record per CDR3 protein. The sample includes some 170,000 distinct CDR3 sequences, around 60% seen only once; the top ten take approximately 46%. Previously, flow cytometry had revealed CD8+CD57+ cell expansion in the patients chosen for sequencing. Sequenced sample: sorted CD4+, CD8+, or CD8+CD57+ T cells (not recorded which) from PBMCs. These receptors were obtained from a human donor with aplastic anemia.

The chain couples TRBV7-9 to TRBJ1-5; TRBD1 matches at 7 bases. The germline CDR1 and CDR2 sequences are SEHNR and FQNEAQ (reference sequence). Trimming at V came to 5 bases and at J to 7 bases, leaving 8 bases not matched to a gene. The CDR3 spans 14 residues. The CDR3: CASSPYRGEQPQHF. The DNA for the CDR3 is TGTGCCAGCAGCCCGTACAGGGGCGAGCAGCCCCAGCATTTT. The whole variable domain, remainder taken from reference TRBV7-9 and TRBJ1-5, is DTGVSQNPRHKITKRGQNVTFRCDPISEHNRLYWYRQTLGQGPEFLTYFQNEAQLEKSRLLSDRFSAERPKGSFSTLEIQRTEQGDSAMYLCASSPYRGEQPQHFGDGTRLSIL.

This chain connects TRBV25-1 to TRBJ1-1; TRBD1 might be the D (5 bases). Trimming shortened V by 1 base and J by 0 bases, and 12 bases separated the two germline ends. This CDR3 comprises 16 residues. CDR1 is MGHDK, CDR2 SYGVNS, per germline. This CDR3 reads CASSEWASTVNTEAFF. The CDR3 nucleotides read TGTGCCAGCAGTGAATGGGCCTCGACAGTGAACACTGAAGCTTTCTTT.

The V and J genes are TRBV7-8 and TRBJ1-6; D might be TRBD1 (5 bases). The V gene lost 3 bases and the J gene lost 8 bases, with 8 bases spanning the gap. The CDR3 is 13 amino acids. Germline V gene sequence: CDR1 SGHVS, CDR2 FQNEAQ. CDR3 loop: CASSFGGDSPLHF. In nucleotides, the CDR3 is TGTGCCAGCAGCTTTGGGGGGGATTCACCCCTCCACTTT.